This T cell receptor (beta chain) was profiled in a study of blood T cell repertoires in COVID-19. The CDR3 is 16 residues long. CDR1 and CDR2 (germline): SGHKS, YYEKEE (reference sequence). J lost 1 base, V lost 0 bases, and 2 bases had no gene match. The data were produced by immunoSEQ multiplex PCR, yet TCRdb's version contains in-frame clones alone and is incomplete. Of more than 50,000 clones listed, roughly nine tenths are singletons. Sequenced input: peripheral blood. This chain connects TRBV5-5 to TRBJ2-2; 8 nucleotides line up with TRBD1. This receptor was obtained from a man in his fifties or sixties with active COVID-19. In DNA, the CDR3 is TGTGCCAGCAGCTTGGTAGGGACAGGGAACACCGGGGAGCTGTTTTTT. It specifies CASSLVGTGNTGELFF.